The next 6 T cell receptor beta chains were all read from a single sample in a study of blood T cell repertoires in COVID-19. The table came from immunoSEQ multiplex PCR; TCRdb's copy has only in-frame clones and leaves some out. The sample holds around 94,000 clones, roughly 90% seen once. The specimen was peripheral blood. Source of these receptors: a woman aged 45-65 years with COVID-19, enrolled during active disease.

This clone was counted once. The chain recombines TRBV12-5 with TRBJ2-5, with D tentatively TRBD2 (5 bases). V was clipped by 4 bases and J by 2 bases, with 17 bases between them. Germline V gene data show CDR1 as LGHNT and CDR2 as FRNRAP. The CDR3 has 16 amino acids. CDR3 in DNA: TGTGCTAGTGGTTGCCGACTCCGGGGAGCTCAAGAGACCCAGTACTTC. This gives the protein CASGCRLRGAQETQYF. The variable domain in full, completed from reference TRBV12-5 and TRBJ2-5, reads DARVTQTPRHKVTEMGQEVTMRCQPILGHNTVFWYRQTMMQGLELLAYFRNRAPLDDSGMPKDRFSAEMPDATLATLKIQPSEPRDSAVYFCASGCRLRGAQETQYFGPGTRLLVL.

The rearrangement joins TRBV7-2 to TRBJ2-3; a possible D gene is TRBD2 (7 bases). The germline CDR1 and CDR2 sequences are SGHTA and FQGNSA. Between the trimmed V and J ends, which lost 3 bases and 0 bases, there was a span of 10 bases. The CDR3 totals 15 residues. The CDR3 sequence is CASSFGGPSTDTQYF. The CDR3 coding sequence is TGTGCCAGCAGCTTCGGGGGGCCTAGCACAGATACGCAGTATTTT.

The V call is TRBV28, the J call TRBJ2-7; D ambiguous. V dropped 7 bases and J dropped 2 bases, with 9 bases sitting between them. The CDR3 loop spans 12 amino acids. The germline V gene has CDR1 MDHEN and CDR2 SYDVKM. CDR3 residues: CASTSATYEQYF. For the CDR3, the DNA is TGTGCCAGCACTTCCGCGACCTACGAGCAGTACTTC.

The chain uses TRBV9 and TRBJ1-2; TRBD1 might be the D (5 bases). The germline V and J ends were trimmed by 3 bases and 3 bases, with 9 bases remaining between them. The germline V gene has CDR1 SGDLS and CDR2 YYNGEE. The CDR3 sequence is 13 residues long. For the CDR3, the DNA is TGTGCCAGCAGCGATGGGGGGGACTATGGCTACACCTTC. Amino acid sequence: CASSDGGDYGYTF.

This clone was picked up one time. This chain links TRBV12-5 with TRBJ2-3, with TRBD2 as a possible D gene (6 bases). Germline V gene data show CDR1 as LGHNT and CDR2 as FRNRAP. CDR3 size: 15 residues. Trimming left V 6 bases short and J 6 bases short, with 19 bases between. The CDR3 DNA sequence: TGTGCTAGTGGCCAGGAGACCGGGACTTCCGATACGCAGTATTTT. Its translation is CASGQETGTSDTQYF.

The gene calls are TRBV15 and TRBJ2-7; 8 bases map to TRBD2. The CDR3 loop spans 14 amino acids. After removal of 5 bases from V and 2 bases from J, the junction contained 5 bases not matched to a gene. Per germline, CDR1 LNHNV and CDR2 YYDKDF (reference sequence). The CDR3 DNA follows: TGTGCCACCAGCTTCTCGGGAGGGCCCTACGAGCAGTACTTC. As protein: CATSFSGGPYEQYF.